This TCR beta chain was documented in a study of a mutant IDH1 vaccine in newly diagnosed glioma (dated by TCRdb to the early 2020s). Background for the entire study: Of the approximately 29 treated patients, around 62% were male and approximately 40% were female, and a mean age of roughly 40 years was recorded. Peripheral blood was drawn at six visits: V03 (baseline), V05, V07, V10, V12 and V13. Longitudinal TCRB deep sequencing was done for 25 to 30 treated patients, wherever samples were available for exploratory analyses. Prior to enrollment, patients had been given standard therapy consisting of radiotherapy alone, temozolomide alone, or radiochemotherapy with temozolomide, with the combination given to most patients. Paper-wide results and their limitations: The authors stated that sample limitations prevented analyses of patient blood samples from being reproduced. Pseudoprogression seemed to be unrelated to changes in the top peripheral T cell clonotypes found by TCRB sequencing. Availability determined which PBMC samples were chosen for TCRB deep sequencing. Immune responses induced by the vaccine were seen in roughly 95% of patients across multiple MHC alleles.

With respect to this clone: There is no known antigen for this receptor. Base qualities are not at hand, and no much larger clone is one base apart.

Library preparation employed the immunoSEQ multiplex PCR assay. Rearranged TCR beta chain sequences were amplified using the hsTCRB Kit according to the manufacturer's protocol. An Illumina MiSeq was used to sequence the TCRB libraries. The study's processing was this. The proprietary platform of the kit vendor was used for demultiplexing, trimming and gene mapping. TCRdb stores this immuneACCESS table with in-frame sequences only. Part of the clones is absent; in the studies checked, under half of the shortfall reflects unresolved V genes, and no reason is known for the rest. V and J calls and clone size come straight from that table; D and trimming were deduced from the DNA. For this sample the table gives tens of thousands of clones, of which roughly 90% were detected only once. Clones ranked in the top ten supply 2% to 3% of the sample. Interpreted using the paper, the time point label stands for: baseline, week 1 (first vaccination visit). The intended sense of this specimen's treatment or condition label: pre-vaccination baseline after standard-of-care therapy. All donors had newly diagnosed IDH1-mutant astrocytomas of WHO grade 3 or 4 that showed loss of nuclear ATRX. The samples were drawn from NOA16, a multicentre, single-arm, open-label phase I trial in Germany that tested a mutant IDH1 peptide vaccine in humans for the first time. Blood drawn at visit V03 was used as the baseline sample for immunogenicity testing. Genomic DNA for TCRB sequencing was extracted from EDTA blood using the DNeasy Blood and Tissue Kit.

The sample here was PBMCs, taken from a glioma patient treated with radiotherapy, temozolomide or both. The origin of this receptor is a man aged 35 to 55 with glioma.

CDR3 sequence: CASSSEGGREQYF. The base sequence is TGCGCCAGCAGCTCTGAGGGCGGAAGGGAGCAGTACTTC. The chain was built from TRBV5-1 and TRBJ2-7, with TRBD2 tentatively as D gene (5 bases match). CDR1 and CDR2 (SGHRS, YFSETQ) derive from the germline V gene. Trimming removed 3 bases from V and 7 bases from J, leaving 14 bases between the germline ends. The CDR3 covers 13 residues, taking in both the cysteine and the phenylalanine. The CDR3 DNA has 39 bases and is translated from base 1.